Shown below are 27 T cell receptor beta chains from a single sample sequenced in a study of blood T cells in healthy people across ages. With a J-beta primer mix and a sample-barcoded 5' primer, a second PCR ran about 7 to 11 cycles. MiXCR, applied by TCRdb to the 5' RACE reads, yields one record per CDR3 protein. The table has some 1.5 million distinct CDR3 sequences, 25% to 30% seen once; the top ten hold 7% to 9%. The sequenced sample consisted of blood. These receptors were taken from a woman in her 30s in good health.

In the case of this clonotype: Its ends do not fully match the called genes, so a read error is possible. The chain carries TRBV27 and TRBJ2-7; D unclear. Germline-derived CDR1 and CDR2 are MNHEY and SMNVEV (reference sequence). This CDR3 is built from 13 residues. CDR3 residues: CASILTQAYEQYF. DNA of the CDR3: TGTGCCAGCATTTTAACGCAAGCCTACGAGCAGTACTTC.

This clonotype was observed many times. The V and J genes are TRBV18 and TRBJ2-4; 12 bases align to TRBD2. V trimming: 3 bases; J trimming: 5 bases; junction bases outside the gene matches: 14. This CDR3 comprises 19 residues. The germline CDR1 and CDR2 sequences are KGHSH and LQKENI. CDR3 DNA sequence: TGTGCCAGCTCACCGCCAGGAATTCCGGGACTAGCGGGTGAAAACATTCAGTACTTC. Encoded protein: CASSPPGIPGLAGENIQYF. The complete variable domain, with remaining parts taken from reference TRBV18 and TRBJ2-4, reads NAGVMQNPRHLVRRRGQEARLRCSPMKGHSHVYWYRQLPEEGLKFMVYLQKENIIDESGMPKERFSAEFPKEGPSILRIQQVVRGDSAAYFCASSPPGIPGLAGENIQYFGAGTRLSVL.

This chain joins TRBV20-1 and TRBJ2-5, with 7 positions matching TRBD1. V shed 6 bases, J shed 2 bases, and the junction held 6 bases outside the gene matches. The CDR3 extends over 13 amino acids. CDR1 is DFQATT and CDR2 is SNEGSKA in the germline V gene (reference sequence). CDR3 amino acids: CSAQRDSQETQYF. CDR3 nucleotide sequence: TGCAGTGCGCAACGGGACAGTCAAGAGACCCAGTACTTC.

The genes are TRBV24-1 and TRBJ2-1; 7 nucleotides align to TRBD1. The germline V gene encodes CDR1 KGHDR and CDR2 SFDVKD. This CDR3 is built from 15 residues. The J segment lost 6 bases and the V segment lost 4 bases, leaving 8 bases of the junction unmatched. Here the CDR3 reads CATSDPGQKINEQFF. CDR3 bases: TGTGCCACCAGTGACCCGGGACAGAAGATCAATGAGCAGTTCTTC.

The V call is TRBV4-1, the J call TRBJ1-5; weak D call: TRBD1 (5 bases). This CDR3 comprises 16 residues. V lost 0 bases and J lost 9, with 18 bases in between. Germline V gives CDR1 MGHRA, CDR2 YSYEKL. The CDR3 DNA follows: TGCGCCAGCAGCCAAGAGGGAACAGCTCAGGGATGGCCCCAGCATTTT. Translation gives CASSQEGTAQGWPQHF.

This clonotype showed up many times. The chain joins TRBV7-2 to TRBJ2-3, with 10 bases fitting TRBD2. This CDR3 spans 15 amino acids. J gave up 1 base and V 6 bases, and 4 bases lay outside the gene matches. The germline V gene has CDR1 SGHTA and CDR2 FQGNSA. CDR3 region: CASRFGTSGTDTQYF. The CDR3 DNA reads as TGTGCCAGCAGATTCGGGACTAGCGGCACAGATACGCAGTATTTT.

Worth noting for this clonotype: One base away lies a much larger clone, so this may be a sequencing read error. J is TRBJ2-5 and V is TRBV7-6; D tentatively reads TRBD1 or TRBD2 (5 bases each). V gave up 5 bases and J gave up 11 bases, with 24 bases separating them. CDR1 and CDR2 from the germline V gene are SGHVS and FNYEAQ. This CDR3 is built from 15 residues. CDR3 in amino acids: CASSHRGLEGDEQYF. DNA for the CDR3: TGTGCCAGCAGCCACCGGGGCCTAGAGGGCGATGAGCAGTACTTC.

This clonotype was observed a few times. A much larger clone sits a single nucleotide away, making a read error possible. As DNA, the CDR3 is TGTACCAGCAGGGGGGACAGACCCTACGAGCAGTACTTC. Protein product: CTSRGDRPYEQYF. The gene calls are TRBV28 and TRBJ2-7; D is perhaps TRBD1 (7 bases). Per germline, CDR1 MDHEN and CDR2 SYDVKM. This CDR3 is built from 13 residues.

This clonotype was observed many times. The gene calls are TRBV7-2 and TRBJ2-3; D may match TRBD1 or TRBD2 (6 bases each). Germline loops: CDR1 SGHTA, CDR2 FQGNSA. V was clipped by 5 bases and J by 4 bases, with 19 bases between them. This CDR3 is 16 amino acids long. CDR3 in DNA: TGTGCCAGCAGCCAGGACCGGGAAAGGGGGGCAGATACGCAGTATTTT. Protein product: CASSQDRERGADTQYF.

The chain employs TRBV5-1 and TRBJ1-4; D gene uncertain. Germline CDR1 and CDR2: SGHRS and YFSETQ. V gave up 7 bases and J gave up 3 bases, with 16 bases separating them. The CDR3 runs to 15 residues. This CDR3 is CASSQDPVPNEKLFF. The CDR3 nucleotides read TGCGCCAGCTCCCAAGATCCGGTACCTAATGAAAAACTGTTTTTT.

This clonotype was recorded many times. V usage is TRBV24-1 and J usage is TRBJ2-3; D unresolved. CDR1 and CDR2 (germline): KGHDR, SFDVKD. With 5 bases removed from V and 4 bases from J, the gap between germline ends came to 3 bases. CDR3 length equals 11 residues. This chain's CDR3 is CATSAPDTQYF. CDR3 coding DNA: TGTGCCACCAGTGCCCCAGATACGCAGTATTTT.

This clonotype was detected ten times or more. The chain recombines TRBV15 with TRBJ2-3; D not resolved. Per the germline V gene, CDR1 is LNHNV and CDR2 is YYDKDF (reference sequence). The CDR3 is 13 amino acids. V was trimmed by 1 base and J by 5 bases, leaving 7 bases between them. CDR3 protein: CATSRGDGDTQYF. CDR3 nucleotides: TGTGCCACCAGCAGAGGTGATGGAGATACGCAGTATTTT.

This clonotype was detected once. V is TRBV5-1 and J is TRBJ1-4, with 7 bases lining up with TRBD1. The CDR3 consists of 15 residues. V was clipped by 1 base and J by 4 bases; unmatched bases: 4. From germline, CDR1 is SGHRS and CDR2 YFSETQ. Here the CDR3 reads CASSLLGQRNEKLFF. The CDR3, as DNA: TGCGCCAGCAGCTTGTTGGGACAGCGTAATGAAAAACTGTTTTTT.

The sample holds a few counts of this clonotype. The chain employs TRBV13 and TRBJ1-1; D perhaps matches TRBD1 (6 bases). The CDR3 totals 15 residues. Trimming took 4 bases from V and 4 from J, leaving 16 bases between them. Per the germline V gene, CDR1 is PRHDT and CDR2 is FYEKMQ (reference sequence). CDR3 sequence reads: CASSSGRGGGTEAFF. DNA for the CDR3: TGTGCCAGCAGCTCGGGACGAGGGGGTGGCACTGAAGCTTTCTTT.

The chain combines TRBV27 with TRBJ1-4; a possible D gene is TRBD1 (6 bases). The ends were cut back, 5 bases at V and 2 bases at J, with 18 bases in the middle. The CDR3 covers 17 residues. Germline loops: CDR1 MNHEY, CDR2 SMNVEV (reference sequence). The CDR3 region is CASSTTGKGSTNEKLFF. The CDR3 DNA follows: TGTGCCAGCAGTACAACAGGGAAGGGATCTACTAATGAAAAACTGTTTTTT.

The V and J genes are TRBV6-1 and TRBJ1-5; D not resolved. This CDR3 contains 13 residues. Germline-derived CDR1 and CDR2 are MNHNS and SASEGT. Trimming removed 3 bases at V and 3 bases at J, with 6 bases between. CDR3 sequence reads: CASSERINQPQHF. The CDR3 nucleotides are TGTGCCAGCAGTGAGCGTATCAATCAGCCCCAGCATTTT.

This chain links TRBV6-5 with TRBJ2-7; 7 bases align to TRBD2. CDR1 is MNHEY, CDR2 SVGAGI, per germline. The CDR3 has 14 residues. Germline trimming cut 2 bases from V and 5 bases from J; bases unmatched to any gene: 6. The CDR3 region has the DNA TGTGCCAGCAGTTACCGGGGAGGGCCTGACGAGCAGTACTTC. It encodes CASSYRGGPDEQYF.

The chain combines TRBV7-2 with TRBJ1-2, with no clear D. This CDR3 contains 13 residues. CDR1 and CDR2 (germline): SGHTA, FQGNSA. V was pared by 2 bases and J by 8 bases, with 12 bases between. The CDR3 spells CASSLQALGGYTF. The CDR3 DNA follows: TGTGCCAGCAGCTTACAGGCCTTGGGAGGCTACACCTTC. The variable domain in full, completed from reference TRBV7-2 and TRBJ1-2, reads GAGVSQSPSNKVTEKGKDVELRCDPISGHTALYWYRQSLGQGLEFLIYFQGNSAPDKSGLPSDRFSAERTGGSVSTLTIQRTQQEDSAVYLCASSLQALGGYTFGSGTRLTVV.

Comment on this clonotype: A read error may account for a junction end that differs from germline. This chain uses TRBV29-1 with TRBJ2-1, with D possibly being TRBD2 (6 bases). Germline-derived CDR1 and CDR2 are SQVTM and ANQGSEA. The CDR3 contains 13 residues. The CDR3 here is CSVEEGVYTEQFF. The CDR3 nucleotides are TGCAGCGTTGAGGAGGGAGTCTACACTGAGCAGTTCTTC.

There are many counts of this clonotype. The CDR3 sequence is CASSQNGGQETQYF. CDR3 nucleotide sequence: TGTGCCAGCAGCCAGAATGGGGGCCAAGAGACCCAGTACTTC. The chain couples TRBV7-2 to TRBJ2-5; D might be TRBD1 or TRBD2, each matching 5 bases. This CDR3 spans 14 amino acids. V lost 5 bases to trimming and J lost 1 base, with 11 bases between them. Germline V gene data show CDR1 as SGHTA and CDR2 as FQGNSA. Using reference TRBV7-2 and TRBJ2-5 for the parts outside the CDR3, the full variable domain is GAGVSQSPSNKVTEKGKDVELRCDPISGHTALYWYRQSLGQGLEFLIYFQGNSAPDKSGLPSDRFSAERTGGSVSTLTIQRTQQEDSAVYLCASSQNGGQETQYFGPGTRLLVL.

This clonotype was seen more than once but under ten times. The chain joins TRBV7-2 to TRBJ2-7, with unresolved D. The germline V gene has CDR1 SGHTA and CDR2 FQGNSA. The CDR3 spans 12 residues. The V gene lost 2 bases and the J gene lost 12 bases, with 14 bases spanning the gap. CDR3 amino acids: CASSLMRETLYF. As DNA, the CDR3 is TGTGCCAGCAGCTTAATGCGAGAGACCCTGTACTTC.

This clonotype has only a few counts. The chain is built from TRBV2 and TRBJ2-1, with 7 bases fitting TRBD1. This CDR3 comprises 14 residues. V shed 6 bases and J 7 bases; nucleotides not matched to a gene: 9. Germline CDR1 is SNHLY and CDR2 is FYNNEI. CDR3 sequence: CASRQQGTANEQFF. For the CDR3, the DNA is TGTGCCAGCAGGCAACAAGGGACAGCAAATGAGCAGTTCTTC.

The chain has TRBV28 and TRBJ1-2; no firm D call. V was pared by 11 bases and J by 1 base, with 17 bases between. The CDR3 extends over 14 amino acids. Germline-derived CDR1 and CDR2 are MDHEN and SYDVKM. The CDR3 is CAGSEGMLNYGYTF. CDR3 in DNA: TGTGCCGGGTCAGAGGGTATGCTTAACTATGGCTACACCTTC.

This chain joins TRBV12-5 and TRBJ2-1; no clear D. Trimming shortened V by 3 bases and J by 10 bases, and 10 bases separated the two germline ends. Germline CDR1 LGHNT, CDR2 FRNRAP. CDR3 size: 12 residues. The CDR3 region is CASGFPYWEQFF. The CDR3 region has the DNA TGTGCTAGTGGTTTCCCATATTGGGAGCAGTTCTTC.

The chain carries TRBV7-2 and TRBJ1-2; possible D gene TRBD1, 6 bases. Germline CDR1 SGHTA, CDR2 FQGNSA. V dropped 1 base and J dropped 6 bases, with 15 bases sitting between them. The CDR3 loop spans 15 amino acids. CDR3 loop: CASSLEEGVLDGYTF. CDR3 nucleotide sequence: TGTGCCAGCAGCTTAGAGGAGGGGGTCTTGGATGGCTACACCTTC.

The table lists this clonotype with a few counts. The V gene is TRBV4-3, the J gene TRBJ2-7, with TRBD1 as a possible D gene (6 bases). The ends were cut back, 1 base at V and 2 bases at J, with 12 bases in the middle. The CDR3 contains 15 residues. Germline values: CDR1 LGHNA, CDR2 YSLEER. CDR3 DNA sequence: TGCGCCAGCAGCCAAGCCCAGGGGACAACCTACGAGCAGTACTTC. This codes for CASSQAQGTTYEQYF.

This clonotype has only a few counts. V usage is TRBV7-9 and J usage is TRBJ2-7; 12 bases line up with TRBD2. The CDR3 is made up of 15 amino acids. Germline CDR1 SEHNR, CDR2 FQNEAQ (reference sequence). Germline trimming cut 5 bases from V and 3 bases from J; bases unmatched to any gene: 5. CDR3 region: CASSRLAGDHYEQYF. The CDR3 nucleotides are TGTGCCAGCAGCCGACTAGCGGGAGACCACTACGAGCAGTACTTC.